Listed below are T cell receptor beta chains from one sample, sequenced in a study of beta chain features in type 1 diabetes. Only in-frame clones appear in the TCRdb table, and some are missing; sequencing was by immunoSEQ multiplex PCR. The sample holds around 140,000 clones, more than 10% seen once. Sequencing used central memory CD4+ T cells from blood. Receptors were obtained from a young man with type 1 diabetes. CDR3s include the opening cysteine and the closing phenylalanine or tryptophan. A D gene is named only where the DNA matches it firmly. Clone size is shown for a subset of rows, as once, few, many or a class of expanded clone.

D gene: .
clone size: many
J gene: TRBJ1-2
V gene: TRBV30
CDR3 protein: CAWSPGDYGYTF
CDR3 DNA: TGTGCCTGGAGTCCAGGGGACTATGGCTACACCTTC

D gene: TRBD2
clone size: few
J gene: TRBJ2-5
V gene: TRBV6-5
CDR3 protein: CASSGLAQETQYF
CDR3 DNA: TGTGCCAGCAGCGGACTAGCGCAGGAGACCCAGTACTTC

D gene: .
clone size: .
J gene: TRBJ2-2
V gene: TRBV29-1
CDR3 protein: CSVAGTGEDTGELFF
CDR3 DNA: TGCAGCGTTGCAGGAACAGGGGAGGACACCGGGGAGCTGTTTTTT

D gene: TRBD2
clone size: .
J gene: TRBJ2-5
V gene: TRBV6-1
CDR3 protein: CAISEPWTSGNYQETQYF
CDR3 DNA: TGTGCCATCAGTGAGCCCTGGACTAGCGGGAACTACCAAGAGACCCAGTACTTC

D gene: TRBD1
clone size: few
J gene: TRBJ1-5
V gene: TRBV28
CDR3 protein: CASSSGQVKQPQHF
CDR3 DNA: TGTGCCAGCAGCTCCGGACAGGTAAAACAGCCCCAGCATTTT

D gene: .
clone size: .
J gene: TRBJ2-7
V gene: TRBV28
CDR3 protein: CASRGGEGASYEQYF
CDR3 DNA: TGTGCCAGCAGAGGAGGGGAGGGGGCCTCCTACGAGCAGTACTTC

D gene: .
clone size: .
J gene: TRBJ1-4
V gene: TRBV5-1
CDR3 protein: CASSSTGDVHEKLFF
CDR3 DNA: TGCGCCAGCAGCTCAACAGGAGACGTTCATGAAAAACTGTTTTTT

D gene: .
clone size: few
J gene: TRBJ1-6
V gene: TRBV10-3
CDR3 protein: CAISPGRNNSPLHF
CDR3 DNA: TGTGCCATCAGCCCCGGGAGGAATAATTCACCCCTCCACTTT

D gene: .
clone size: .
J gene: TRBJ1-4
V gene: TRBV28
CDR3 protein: CASSFTGRATNEKLFF
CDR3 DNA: TGTGCCAGCAGTTTCACCGGCAGGGCAACTAATGAAAAACTGTTTTTT

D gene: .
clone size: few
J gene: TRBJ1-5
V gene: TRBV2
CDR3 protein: CASSEVQGRQPQHF
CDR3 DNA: TGTGCCAGCAGTGAAGTTCAGGGGCGTCAGCCCCAGCATTTT

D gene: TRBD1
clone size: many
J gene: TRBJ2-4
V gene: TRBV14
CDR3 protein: CASSHSLGTGGNIQYF
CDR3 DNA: TGTGCCAGCAGCCACAGCCTAGGGACAGGCGGAAACATTCAGTACTTC

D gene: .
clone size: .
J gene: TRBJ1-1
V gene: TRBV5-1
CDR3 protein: CASSPGENTEAFF
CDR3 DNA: TGCGCCAGCAGCCCCGGGGAGAACACTGAAGCTTTCTTT

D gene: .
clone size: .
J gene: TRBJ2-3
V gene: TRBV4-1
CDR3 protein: CASSRDAGMSDTQYF
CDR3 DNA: TGCGCCAGCAGCCGGGACGCAGGGATGTCAGATACGCAGTATTTT

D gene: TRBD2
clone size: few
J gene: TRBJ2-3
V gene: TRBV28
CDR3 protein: CASSPGGAGATDTQYF
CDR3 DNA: TGTGCCAGCAGCCCGGGGGGAGCGGGGGCTACAGATACGCAGTATTTT

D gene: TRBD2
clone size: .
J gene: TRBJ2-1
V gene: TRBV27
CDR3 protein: CASSLGGGPYNEQFF
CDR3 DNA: TGTGCCAGCAGTTTAGGCGGGGGGCCTTACAATGAGCAGTTCTTC

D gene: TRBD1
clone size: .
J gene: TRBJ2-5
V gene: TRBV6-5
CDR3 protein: CASSPRRDRQETQYF
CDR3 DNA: TGTGCCAGCAGCCCGCGCCGGGACAGACAAGAGACCCAGTACTTC

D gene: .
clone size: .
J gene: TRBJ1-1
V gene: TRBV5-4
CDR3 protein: CASSLYTEAFF
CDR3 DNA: TGTGCCAGCAGCTTGTACACCGAAGCTTTCTTT

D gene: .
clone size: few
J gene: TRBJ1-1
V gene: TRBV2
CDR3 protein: CASLRVYTEAFF
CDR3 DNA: TGTGCCAGCTTGCGGGTTTACACTGAAGCTTTCTTT

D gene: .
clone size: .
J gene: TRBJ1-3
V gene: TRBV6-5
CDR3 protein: CASSSAHISGNTIYF
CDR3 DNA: TGTGCCAGCAGTTCCGCTCACATCTCTGGAAACACCATATATTTT

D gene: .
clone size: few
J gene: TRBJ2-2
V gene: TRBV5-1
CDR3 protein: CASSFGPQQGNTGELFF
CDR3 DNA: TGCGCCAGCAGCTTTGGACCTCAACAGGGGAACACCGGGGAGCTGTTTTTT

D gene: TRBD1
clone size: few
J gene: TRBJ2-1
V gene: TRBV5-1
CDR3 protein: CASSLGQGAYNEQFF
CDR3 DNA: TGCGCCAGCAGCTTGGGACAGGGGGCTTACAATGAGCAGTTCTTC

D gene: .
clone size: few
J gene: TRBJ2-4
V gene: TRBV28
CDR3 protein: CASSFRDFAKNIQYF
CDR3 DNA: TGTGCCAGCAGTTTCAGGGATTTCGCCAAAAACATTCAGTACTTC

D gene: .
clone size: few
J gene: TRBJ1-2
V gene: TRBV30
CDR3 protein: CAWSGQGSGYTF
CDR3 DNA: TGTGCCTGGAGTGGCCAGGGTTCAGGCTACACCTTC

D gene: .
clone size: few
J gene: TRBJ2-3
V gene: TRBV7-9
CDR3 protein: CASRYGGGGTDTQYF
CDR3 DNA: TGTGCCAGCAGATATGGAGGGGGAGGAACAGATACGCAGTATTTT

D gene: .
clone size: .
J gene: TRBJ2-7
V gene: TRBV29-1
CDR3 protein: CSVEDTRDHEQPALNDF
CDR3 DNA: TGCAGCGTTGAAGATACCAGGGATCACGAGCAGCCCGCCCTCAATGACTTC

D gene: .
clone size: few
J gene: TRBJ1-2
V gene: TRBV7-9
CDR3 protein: CASSLAGSSYSYGYTF
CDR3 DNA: TGTGCCAGCAGCTTAGCGGGGTCCTCCTATAGCTATGGCTACACCTTC

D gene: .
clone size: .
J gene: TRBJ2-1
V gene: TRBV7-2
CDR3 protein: CASSLARDNEQFF
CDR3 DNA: TGTGCCAGCAGCTTAGCCAGAGACAATGAGCAGTTCTTC

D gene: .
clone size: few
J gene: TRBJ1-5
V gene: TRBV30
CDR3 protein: CAWTFGAGQPQHF
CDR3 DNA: TGTGCCTGGACGTTTGGCGCGGGTCAGCCCCAGCATTTT

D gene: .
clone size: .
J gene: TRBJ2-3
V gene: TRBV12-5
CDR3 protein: CASGLVRSFTDTQYF
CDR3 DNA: TGTGCTAGTGGTTTGGTACGGAGTTTCACAGATACGCAGTATTTT

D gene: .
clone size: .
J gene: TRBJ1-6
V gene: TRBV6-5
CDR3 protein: CASKDVDGRALHF
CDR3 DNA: TGTGCCAGCAAAGACGTGGATGGACGAGCCCTCCACTTT

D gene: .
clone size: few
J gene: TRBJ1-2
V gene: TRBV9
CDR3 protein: CASSVGAEALYGYTF
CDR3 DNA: TGTGCCAGCAGCGTAGGTGCAGAGGCCCTCTATGGCTACACCTTC

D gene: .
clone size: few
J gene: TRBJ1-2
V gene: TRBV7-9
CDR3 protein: CASSLDGVGGYTF
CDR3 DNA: TGTGCCAGCAGCTTAGACGGCGTAGGTGGCTACACCTTC

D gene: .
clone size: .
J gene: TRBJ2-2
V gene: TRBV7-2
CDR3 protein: CASSPLSGELFF
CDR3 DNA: TGTGCCAGCAGCCCGTTATCCGGGGAGCTGTTTTTT

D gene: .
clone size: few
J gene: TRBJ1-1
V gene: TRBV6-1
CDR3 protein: CASSPRMNTEAFF
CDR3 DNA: TGTGCCAGCAGTCCACGGATGAACACTGAAGCTTTCTTT

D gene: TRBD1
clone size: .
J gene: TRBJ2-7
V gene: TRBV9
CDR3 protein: CASSATGTGSYEQYF
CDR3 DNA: TGTGCCAGCAGTGCGACCGGGACAGGGTCCTACGAGCAGTACTTC

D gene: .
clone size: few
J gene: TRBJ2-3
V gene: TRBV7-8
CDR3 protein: CASSLGTTTTDTQYF
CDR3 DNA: TGTGCCAGCAGCTTAGGGACAACGACCACAGATACGCAGTATTTT

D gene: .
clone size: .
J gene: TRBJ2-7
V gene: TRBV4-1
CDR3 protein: CASSQSPDRLYEQYF
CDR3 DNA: TGCGCCAGCAGCCAAAGTCCGGACAGACTGTACGAGCAGTACTTC

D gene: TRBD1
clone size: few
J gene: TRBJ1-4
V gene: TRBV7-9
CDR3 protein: CASSSSGGTGGEKLFF
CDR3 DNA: TGTGCCAGCAGCTCCTCCGGTGGGACAGGGGGTGAAAAACTGTTTTTT

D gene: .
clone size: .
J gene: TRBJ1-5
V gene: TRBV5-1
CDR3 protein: CASSLSTGYQPQHF
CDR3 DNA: TGCGCCAGCAGCTTGTCGACCGGTTATCAGCCCCAGCATTTT

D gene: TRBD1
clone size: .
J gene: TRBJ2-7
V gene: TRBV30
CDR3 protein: CASGTGAEQYF
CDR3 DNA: TGTGCCTCCGGGACAGGGGCCGAGCAGTACTTC

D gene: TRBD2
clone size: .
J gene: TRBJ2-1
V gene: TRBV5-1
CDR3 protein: CASSATSGGYNEQFF
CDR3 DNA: TGCGCCAGCAGCGCAACTAGCGGGGGGTACAATGAGCAGTTCTTC

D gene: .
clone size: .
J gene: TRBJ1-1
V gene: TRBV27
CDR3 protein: CASRAGAKTEAFF
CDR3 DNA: TGTGCCAGCAGGGCAGGGGCGAAGACTGAAGCTTTCTTT

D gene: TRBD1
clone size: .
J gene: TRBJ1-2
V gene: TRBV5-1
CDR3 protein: CASSRTGFNYGYTF
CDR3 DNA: TGCGCCAGCAGCCGGACAGGCTTTAACTATGGCTACACCTTC

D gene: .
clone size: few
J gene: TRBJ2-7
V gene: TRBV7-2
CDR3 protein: CASSSRGSSVDEQYF
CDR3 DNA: TGTGCCAGCAGCTCTCGGGGGTCTTCCGTGGACGAGCAGTACTTC

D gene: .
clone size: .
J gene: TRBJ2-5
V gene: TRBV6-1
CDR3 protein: CASSEGHRETQYF
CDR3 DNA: TGTGCCAGCAGTGAAGGGCACCGAGAGACCCAGTACTTC

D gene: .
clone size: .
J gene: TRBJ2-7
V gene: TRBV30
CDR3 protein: CAWSISGVPSYEQYF
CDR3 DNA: TGTGCCTGGAGTATATCAGGGGTTCCCTCCTACGAGCAGTACTTC